A single sample is the source of the 21 T cell receptor beta chains below, sequenced in a study of glioma-infiltrating T cells after dendritic cell vaccination. Clones were sequenced by immunoSEQ multiplex PCR, and TCRdb holds only the in-frame ones, with some missing. Of about 92,000 clones listed, approximately 84% were seen once; the top ten hold approximately 14%. Sample: blood, taken before dendritic cell vaccination. The receptors come from a human donor with glioblastoma.

The chain combines TRBV27 with TRBJ1-5, with 7 bases lining up with TRBD1. The J segment lost 11 bases and the V segment lost 2 bases, leaving 12 bases of the junction unmatched. The CDR3 loop spans 15 amino acids. Germline CDR1 is MNHEY and CDR2 is SMNVEV (reference sequence). CDR3 loop: CASSLVGGQRGTQHF. DNA for the CDR3: TGTGCCAGCAGTTTAGTTGGGGGACAGAGGGGGACCCAGCATTTT.

CDR3 loop: CASSSGLLSSYEQYF. CDR3 DNA sequence: TGTGCCAGCAGTTCGGGACTGTTGAGCTCCTACGAGCAGTACTTC. The rearrangement links TRBV6-5 to TRBJ2-7, with D perhaps matching TRBD2 (6 bases). CDR3 length: 15 residues. CDR1 is MNHEY, CDR2 SVGAGI, per germline. The V gene lost 4 bases and the J gene lost 0 bases, with 13 bases spanning the gap.

The gene calls are TRBV11-3 and TRBJ2-1, with a tentative D call TRBD1 (5 bases). Germline CDR1 and CDR2: SGHNT and YENEEA. The CDR3 covers 14 residues. V gave up 2 bases and J gave up 7 bases, with 12 bases separating them. Written as DNA, the CDR3 is TGTGCCAGCAGCTTATCTTCCCAGGGAAATGAGCAGTTCTTC. Encoded protein: CASSLSSQGNEQFF.

The rearrangement links TRBV5-5 to TRBJ1-1; TRBD1 aligns across 7 bases. The CDR3 sequence is 16 residues long. The trim removed 4 bases at V and 1 base at J, leaving 10 bases unmatched. Germline CDR1 SGHKS, CDR2 YYEKEE (reference sequence). CDR3: CASSVTGSLQNTEAFF. CDR3 nucleotides: TGTGCCAGCAGCGTGACAGGGAGCCTTCAGAACACTGAAGCTTTCTTT.

This sequence joins TRBV5-1 and TRBJ2-7; 10 nucleotides align to TRBD2. The length of the CDR3 is 17 residues. Germline V gene lookup returns CDR1 SGHRS and CDR2 YFSETQ. V lost 1 base and J lost 3; bases outside the gene matches: 10. CDR3: CASSLLASGSVSYEQYF. The CDR3 coding sequence is TGCGCCAGCAGCTTGTTGGCTAGCGGGAGTGTGAGCTACGAGCAGTACTTC.

The chain links TRBV5-6 to TRBJ2-6; 8 bases map to TRBD2. CDR3 length: 16 residues. Germline trimming cut 6 bases from V and 1 base from J; bases unmatched to any gene: 6. Germline CDR1 and CDR2: SGHDT and YYEEEE. CDR3 nucleotides: TGTGCCAGCATCAGGACTAGCAAGTCTGGGGCCAACGTCCTGACTTTC. This encodes CASIRTSKSGANVLTF.

This chain links TRBV28 with TRBJ2-5; D ambiguous. The germline V and J ends were trimmed by 3 bases and 1 base, with 9 bases remaining between them. The CDR3 has 14 amino acids. The germline gives CDR1 MDHEN, CDR2 SYDVKM. In DNA form, the CDR3 reads TGTGCCAGCAGTTTCAGGATTACCCAAGAGACCCAGTACTTC. This codes for CASSFRITQETQYF.

This chain connects TRBV5-1 to TRBJ2-2, with 8 bases lining up with TRBD1. The length of the CDR3 is 15 residues. Per germline, CDR1 SGHRS and CDR2 YFSETQ. With V trimmed by 2 bases and J by 6 bases, 6 bases remained unmatched. The CDR3 coding sequence is TGCGCCAGCAGCTTTGGAACAGGGGGTCCCGGGGAGCTGTTTTTT. It specifies CASSFGTGGPGELFF.

The CDR3 sequence: CASSLKRGTNTEAFF. DNA for the CDR3: TGTGCCAGCAGTTTAAAAAGGGGTACTAACACTGAAGCTTTCTTT. The chain employs TRBV27 and TRBJ1-1, with a tentative D call TRBD1 (5 bases). Germline assignment: CDR1 MNHEY and CDR2 SMNVEV (reference sequence). This CDR3 is 15 amino acids long. Trimming stripped 2 bases from V and 2 bases from J, with 12 bases between.

For the CDR3, the DNA is TGTGCCAGCAGTGTTCTGTGGAGGGCCTCGTACTTC. This encodes CASSVLWRASYF. V and J are TRBV2 and TRBJ2-7, with a possible D match to TRBD2 (6 bases). The CDR3 extends over 12 amino acids. With 4 bases removed from V and 12 bases from J, the gap between germline ends came to 16 bases. Germline V lookup: CDR1 SNHLY, CDR2 FYNNEI. Full variable domain (remainder filled in from reference TRBV2 and TRBJ2-7): EPEVTQTPSHQVTQMGQEVILRCVPISNHLYFYWYRQILGQKVEFLVSFYNNEISEKSEIFDDQFSVERPDGSNFTLKIRSTKLEDSAMYFCASSVLWRASYFGPGTRLTVT.

This sequence joins TRBV7-7 and TRBJ2-1, with a weak D call TRBD2 (6 bases). This CDR3 is built from 17 residues. Per the germline V gene, CDR1 is SSHAT and CDR2 is FNYEAQ (reference sequence). V was pared by 4 bases and J by 0 bases, with 16 bases between. The CDR3 protein is CASSYRSRESSYNEQFF. As DNA, the CDR3 is TGTGCCAGCAGCTATCGTAGCCGGGAGAGCTCCTACAATGAGCAGTTCTTC. The full variable domain, in which reference TRBV7-7 and TRBJ2-1 provide the parts outside the CDR3, is GAGVSQSPRYKVTKRGQDVTLRCDPISSHATLYWYQQALGQGPEFLTYFNYEAQPDKSGLPSDRFSAERPEGSISTLTIQRTEQRDSAMYRCASSYRSRESSYNEQFFGPGTRLTVL.

This chain uses TRBV7-8 with TRBJ1-4, with D possibly being TRBD1 (6 bases). Germline V lookup: CDR1 SGHVS, CDR2 FQNEAQ. The CDR3 extends over 15 amino acids. V lost 5 bases, J lost 0 bases, and 10 bases lay in between. The CDR3 sequence: CASSAYRATNEKLFF. DNA of the CDR3: TGTGCCAGCAGCGCTTACAGGGCAACTAATGAAAAACTGTTTTTT.

This chain links TRBV6-1 with TRBJ2-7, with TRBD2 matching over 8 bases. V was clipped by 6 bases and J by 0 bases; unmatched bases: 7. The CDR3 is made up of 15 amino acids. CDR1 and CDR2 from the germline V gene are MNHNS and SASEGT. As DNA, the CDR3 is TGTGCCAGCAGGATTAGCGGGGCTAGCTCCTACGAGCAGTACTTC. Its protein is CASRISGASSYEQYF.

The chain employs TRBV29-1 and TRBJ1-3; 7 bases align to TRBD1. CDR1 is SQVTM and CDR2 is ANQGSEA in the germline V gene. CDR3 length: 16 residues. The J segment lost 3 bases and the V segment lost 3 bases, leaving 11 bases of the junction unmatched. CDR3 sequence: CSVETLGGADGNTIYF. In nucleotides, the CDR3 is TGCAGCGTTGAGACCCTAGGGGGCGCGGATGGAAACACCATATATTTT.

The rearrangement uses TRBV27 and TRBJ1-1, with D possibly being TRBD1 (5 bases). The CDR3 contains 15 residues. With 0 bases removed from V and 1 base from J, the gap between germline ends came to 9 bases. CDR1 and CDR2 from the germline V gene are MNHEY and SMNVEV (reference sequence). Written as DNA, the CDR3 is TGTGCCAGCAGTTTATCAGTCACAGGGAACACTGAAGCTTTCTTT. Translation: CASSLSVTGNTEAFF.

With regard to this clone: The junction shows a germline mismatch at one end, possibly a read error. The V call is TRBV5-8, the J call TRBJ2-7, with TRBD1 matching over 7 bases. Germline CDR1 is SGHTS and CDR2 is YDEGEE. The CDR3 runs to 12 residues. The CDR3 loop is CASSIHGTVFDF. DNA for the CDR3: TGTGCCAGCAGCATCCACGGGACAGTTTTCGACTTC.

The chain joins TRBV6-5 to TRBJ2-7; 9 nucleotides line up with TRBD1. This CDR3 comprises 14 residues. Germline-derived CDR1 and CDR2 are MNHEY and SVGAGI. Trimming removed 6 bases from V and 3 bases from J; junction bases left unmatched: 6. The CDR3 DNA is TGTGCCAGCAGCCGGGGACAGGGTGTCTACGAGCAGTACTTC. It specifies CASSRGQGVYEQYF.

The chain links TRBV7-2 to TRBJ2-7; D gene unclear. In germline, CDR1 is SGHTA, CDR2 FQGNSA. V was cut by 2 bases and J by 5 bases, with 10 bases left in between. This CDR3 is built from 13 residues. The CDR3: CASSLPPPHEQYF. CDR3 bases: TGTGCCAGCAGCTTACCCCCTCCCCACGAGCAGTACTTC.

The gene calls are TRBV7-9 and TRBJ2-7; 8 positions match TRBD1. CDR1 is SEHNR, CDR2 FQNEAQ, per germline (reference sequence). The CDR3 runs 16 residues. The V gene end was trimmed by 4 bases and the J gene end by 8 bases; junction bases not matched to a gene: 16. In nucleotides, the CDR3 is TGTGCCAGCAGCTGGAGCCAGGGGGCAGAGGTACGAAAGCAGTACTTC. It codes for CASSWSQGAEVRKQYF. Full variable domain (rest looked up from reference TRBV7-9 and TRBJ2-7): DTGVSQNPRHKITKRGQNVTFRCDPISEHNRLYWYRQTLGQGPEFLTYFQNEAQLEKSRLLSDRFSAERPKGSFSTLEIQRTEQGDSAMYLCASSWSQGAEVRKQYFGPGTRLTVT.

The chain links TRBV19 to TRBJ1-5; TRBD1 is a possible D gene (5 bases). There are 13 residues in the CDR3. The V end lost 6 bases, the J end lost 4 bases, and 10 bases lay between the germline ends. Germline CDR1 is LNHDA and CDR2 is SQIVND (reference sequence). CDR3 coding DNA: TGTGCCAGTAGATCGGGGGAGAATCAGCCCCAGCATTTT. Translation: CASRSGENQPQHF.

The chain joins TRBV19 to TRBJ2-2; 8 bases are shared with TRBD2. J was trimmed by 6 bases and V by 5 bases; bases with no gene match: 5. Per the germline V gene, CDR1 is LNHDA and CDR2 is SQIVND (reference sequence). The CDR3 spans 14 residues. CDR3 residues: CASSPQAGAGELFF. In nucleotides, the CDR3 is TGTGCCAGTAGTCCCCAAGCGGGGGCCGGGGAGCTGTTTTTT.